This section outlines one T cell receptor (beta chain) sequence together with its context. Its antigen is still unknown. The ends were cut back, 2 bases at V and 4 bases at J, with 14 bases in the middle. This CDR3 has 15 residues. Looked up from germline, CDR1 is LGHNA and CDR2 is YNFKEQ. This sample stems from a study of cytomegalovirus exposure and HLA in healthy donors. Vbeta (60) and Jbeta (13) primers were used in the PCR. Sequencing was performed with immunoSEQ multiplex PCR; in TCRdb, only in-frame clones are kept and a portion is missing. Of some 200,000 clones in the sample, 9.5% were seen once. Study-wide points: Several of the most significant clusters appeared linked to common viral pathogens, based on a later analysis. High specificity and sensitivity for cytomegalovirus status were reported for the classifier. A later analysis, which compared TCR beta chains of equal frequency, found the HLA-associated ones more clonally expanded. Researchers catalogued approximately 160 TCR beta chains as cytomegalovirus-associated.

The chain joins TRBV4-2 to TRBJ2-5; tentative D call: TRBD2 (5 bases). This receptor was taken from a woman aged 25 to 39 in good health and CMV-seropositive. The sequenced sample consisted of PBMCs. The CDR3 here is CASSQTTTGTETQYF. The CDR3 coding sequence is TGTGCCAGCAGCCAAACGACGACGGGAACAGAGACCCAGTACTTC.